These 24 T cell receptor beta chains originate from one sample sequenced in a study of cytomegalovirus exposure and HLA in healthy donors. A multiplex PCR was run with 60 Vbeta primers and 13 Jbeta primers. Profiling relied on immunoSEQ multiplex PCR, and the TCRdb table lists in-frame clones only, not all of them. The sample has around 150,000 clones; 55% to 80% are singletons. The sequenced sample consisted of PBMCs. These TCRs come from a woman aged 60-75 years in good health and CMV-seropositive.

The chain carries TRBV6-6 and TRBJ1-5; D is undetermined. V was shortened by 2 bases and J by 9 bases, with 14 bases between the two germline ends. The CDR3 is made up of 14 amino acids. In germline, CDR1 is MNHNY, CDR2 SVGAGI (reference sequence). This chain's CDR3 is CASSYGQVAGPQHF. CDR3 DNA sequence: TGTGCCAGCAGTTACGGCCAGGTCGCGGGGCCCCAGCATTTT.

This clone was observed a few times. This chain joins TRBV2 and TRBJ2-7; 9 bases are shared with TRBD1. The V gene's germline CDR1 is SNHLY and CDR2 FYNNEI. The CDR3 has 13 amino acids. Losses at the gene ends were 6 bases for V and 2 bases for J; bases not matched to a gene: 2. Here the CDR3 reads CASRGQGTYEQYF. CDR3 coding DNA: TGTGCCAGCAGGGGACAGGGTACCTACGAGCAGTACTTC.

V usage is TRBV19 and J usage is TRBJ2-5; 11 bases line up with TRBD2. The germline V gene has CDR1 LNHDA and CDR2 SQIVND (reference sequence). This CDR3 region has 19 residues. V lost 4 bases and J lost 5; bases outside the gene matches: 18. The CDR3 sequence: CASSTAGLAAYEIGETQYF. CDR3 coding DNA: TGTGCCAGTAGTACCGCGGGACTAGCGGCTTACGAAATCGGGGAGACCCAGTACTTC.

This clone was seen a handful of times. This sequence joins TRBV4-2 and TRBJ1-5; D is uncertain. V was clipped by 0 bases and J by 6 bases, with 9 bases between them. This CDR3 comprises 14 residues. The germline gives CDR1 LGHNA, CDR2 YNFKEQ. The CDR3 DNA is TGTGCCAGCAGCCAAGAAGATCCGGTTCAGCCCCAGCATTTT. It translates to CASSQEDPVQPQHF.

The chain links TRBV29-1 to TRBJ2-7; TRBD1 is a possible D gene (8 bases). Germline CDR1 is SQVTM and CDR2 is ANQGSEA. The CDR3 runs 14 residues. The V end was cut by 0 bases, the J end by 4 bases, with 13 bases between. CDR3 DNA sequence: TGCAGCGTTGAAGATCAACAGGGGGGGTACGAGCAGTACTTC. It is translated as CSVEDQQGGYEQYF.

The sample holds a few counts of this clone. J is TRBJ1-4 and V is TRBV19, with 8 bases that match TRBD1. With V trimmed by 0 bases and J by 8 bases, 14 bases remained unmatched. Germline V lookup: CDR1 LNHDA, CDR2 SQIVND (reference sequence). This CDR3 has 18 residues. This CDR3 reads CASSIDGPWTGQKEKLFF. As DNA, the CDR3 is TGTGCCAGTAGTATAGATGGCCCCTGGACAGGGCAGAAGGAAAAACTGTTTTTT.

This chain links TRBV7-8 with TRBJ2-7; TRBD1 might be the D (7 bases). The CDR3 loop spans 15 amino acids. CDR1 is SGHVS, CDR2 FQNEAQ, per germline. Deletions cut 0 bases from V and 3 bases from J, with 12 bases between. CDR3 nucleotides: TGTGCCAGCAGCTTAGCGGCGGGGACAGTCTACGAGCAGTACTTC. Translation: CASSLAAGTVYEQYF.

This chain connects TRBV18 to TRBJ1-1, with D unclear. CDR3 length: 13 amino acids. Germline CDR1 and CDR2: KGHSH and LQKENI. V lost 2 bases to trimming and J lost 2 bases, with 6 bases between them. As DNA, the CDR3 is TGTGCCAGCTCACCATACAGAAACACTGAAGCTTTCTTT. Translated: CASSPYRNTEAFF. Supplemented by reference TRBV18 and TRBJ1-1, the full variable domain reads NAGVMQNPRHLVRRRGQEARLRCSPMKGHSHVYWYRQLPEEGLKFMVYLQKENIIDESGMPKERFSAEFPKEGPSILRIQQVVRGDSAAYFCASSPYRNTEAFFGQGTRLTVV.

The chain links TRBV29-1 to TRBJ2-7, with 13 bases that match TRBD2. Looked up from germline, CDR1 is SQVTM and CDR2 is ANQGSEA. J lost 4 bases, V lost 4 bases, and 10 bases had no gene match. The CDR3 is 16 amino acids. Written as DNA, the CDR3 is TGCAGCGTTGGGTCCCGGACTAGCGGGAGTTGGTACGAGCAGTACTTC. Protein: CSVGSRTSGSWYEQYF.

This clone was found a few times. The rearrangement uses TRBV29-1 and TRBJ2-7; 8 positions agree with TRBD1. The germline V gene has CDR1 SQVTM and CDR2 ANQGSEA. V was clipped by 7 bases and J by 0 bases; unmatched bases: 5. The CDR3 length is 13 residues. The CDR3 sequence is CSGRTGSSYEQYF. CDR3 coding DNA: TGCAGCGGCAGGACAGGGAGCTCCTACGAGCAGTACTTC.

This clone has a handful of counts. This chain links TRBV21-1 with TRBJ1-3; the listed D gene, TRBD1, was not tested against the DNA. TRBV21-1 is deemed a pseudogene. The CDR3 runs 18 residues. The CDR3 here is CASAWTEIPLLSGNTIYF. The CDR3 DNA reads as TGTGCCAGCGCCTGGACAGAGATTCCACTTCTCTCTGGAAACACCATATATTTT.

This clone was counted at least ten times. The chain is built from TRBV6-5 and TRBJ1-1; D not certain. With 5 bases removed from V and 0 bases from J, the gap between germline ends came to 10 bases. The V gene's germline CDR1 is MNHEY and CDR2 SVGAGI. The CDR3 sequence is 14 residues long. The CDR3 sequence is CASSRWRMNTEAFF. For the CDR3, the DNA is TGTGCCAGCAGTAGGTGGCGGATGAACACTGAAGCTTTCTTT.

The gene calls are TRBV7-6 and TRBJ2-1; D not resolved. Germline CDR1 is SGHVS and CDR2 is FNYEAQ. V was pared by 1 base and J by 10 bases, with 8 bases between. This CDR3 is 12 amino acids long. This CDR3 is CASSLEATEQFF. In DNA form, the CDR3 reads TGTGCCAGCAGCTTAGAAGCCACCGAGCAGTTCTTC.

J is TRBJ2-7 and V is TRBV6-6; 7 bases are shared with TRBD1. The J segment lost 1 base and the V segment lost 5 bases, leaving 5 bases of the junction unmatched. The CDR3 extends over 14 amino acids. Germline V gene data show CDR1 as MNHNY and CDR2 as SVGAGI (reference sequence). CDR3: CASSGQVFSYEQYF. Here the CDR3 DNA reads TGTGCCAGCAGTGGACAGGTTTTTTCCTACGAGCAGTACTTC.

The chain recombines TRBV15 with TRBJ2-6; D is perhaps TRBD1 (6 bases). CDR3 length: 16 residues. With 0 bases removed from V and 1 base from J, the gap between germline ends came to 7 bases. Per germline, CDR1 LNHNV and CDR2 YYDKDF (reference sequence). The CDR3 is CATSRDRGSGANVLTF. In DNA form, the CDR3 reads TGTGCCACCAGCAGAGATAGGGGGTCTGGGGCCAACGTCCTGACTTTC.

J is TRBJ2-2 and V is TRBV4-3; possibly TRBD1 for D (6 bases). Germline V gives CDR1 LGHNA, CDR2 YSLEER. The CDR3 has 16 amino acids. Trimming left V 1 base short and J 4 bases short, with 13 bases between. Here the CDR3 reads CASSQADRLVTGELFF. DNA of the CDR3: TGCGCCAGCAGCCAAGCCGACAGGTTGGTCACCGGGGAGCTGTTTTTT.

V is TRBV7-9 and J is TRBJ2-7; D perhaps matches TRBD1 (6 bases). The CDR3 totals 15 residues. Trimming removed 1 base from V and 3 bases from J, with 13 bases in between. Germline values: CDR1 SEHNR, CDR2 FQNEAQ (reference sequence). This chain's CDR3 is CASSLEYRDRYEQYF. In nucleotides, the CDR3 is TGTGCCAGCAGCTTAGAGTACAGGGACCGCTACGAGCAGTACTTC.

The CDR3: CASSTQSRGSYEQYF. The CDR3 bases are TGTGCCAGTAGTACCCAATCCAGGGGTTCCTACGAGCAGTACTTC. The chain uses TRBV19 and TRBJ2-7; D is possibly TRBD1 (6 bases). The CDR3 loop spans 15 amino acids. Trimming took off 4 bases at V and 1 base at J, with 14 bases between the two ends. Germline CDR1 and CDR2: LNHDA and SQIVND (reference sequence).

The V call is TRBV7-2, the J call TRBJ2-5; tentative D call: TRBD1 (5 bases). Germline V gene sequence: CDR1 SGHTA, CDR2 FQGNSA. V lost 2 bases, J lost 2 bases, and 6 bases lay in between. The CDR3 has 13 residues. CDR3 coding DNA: TGTGCCAGCAGCTTAAGGACACAAGAGACCCAGTACTTC. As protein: CASSLRTQETQYF.

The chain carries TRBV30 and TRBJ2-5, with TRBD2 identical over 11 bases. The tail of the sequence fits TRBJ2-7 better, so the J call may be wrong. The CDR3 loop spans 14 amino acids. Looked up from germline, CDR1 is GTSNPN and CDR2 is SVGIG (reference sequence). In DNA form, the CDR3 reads TGTGCCTGGAGTGGACTAGCGGGAAGATACGAGCAGTACTTC. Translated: CAWSGLAGRYEQYF.

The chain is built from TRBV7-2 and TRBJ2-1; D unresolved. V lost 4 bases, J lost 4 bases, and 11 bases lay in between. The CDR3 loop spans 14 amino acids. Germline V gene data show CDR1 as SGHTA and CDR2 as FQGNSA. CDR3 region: CASSSIGLYNEQFF. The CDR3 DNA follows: TGTGCCAGCAGCTCGATCGGGTTATACAATGAGCAGTTCTTC.

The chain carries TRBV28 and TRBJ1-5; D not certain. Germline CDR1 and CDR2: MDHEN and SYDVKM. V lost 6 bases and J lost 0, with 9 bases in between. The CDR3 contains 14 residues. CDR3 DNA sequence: TGTGCCAGCAGGGGAGGAAATAGCAATCAGCCCCAGCATTTT. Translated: CASRGGNSNQPQHF. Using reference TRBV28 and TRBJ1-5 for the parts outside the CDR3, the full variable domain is DVKVTQSSRYLVKRTGEKVFLECVQDMDHENMFWYRQDPGLGLRLIYFSYDVKMKEKGDIPEGYSVSREKKERFSLILESASTNQTSMYLCASRGGNSNQPQHFGDGTRLSIL.

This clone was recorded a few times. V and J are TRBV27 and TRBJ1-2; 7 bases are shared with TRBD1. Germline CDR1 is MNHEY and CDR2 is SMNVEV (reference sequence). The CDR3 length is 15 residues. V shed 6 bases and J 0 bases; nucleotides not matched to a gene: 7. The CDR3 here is CASSRTGDANYGYTF. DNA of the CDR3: TGTGCCAGCAGCCGTACAGGGGACGCTAACTATGGCTACACCTTC.

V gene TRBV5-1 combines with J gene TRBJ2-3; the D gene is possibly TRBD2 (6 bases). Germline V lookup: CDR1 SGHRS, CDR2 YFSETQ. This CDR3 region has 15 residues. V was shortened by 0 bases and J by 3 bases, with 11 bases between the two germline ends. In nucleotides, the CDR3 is TGCGCCAGCAGCTTGGTGTCTAGCGCGACAGATACGCAGTATTTT. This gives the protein CASSLVSSATDTQYF.